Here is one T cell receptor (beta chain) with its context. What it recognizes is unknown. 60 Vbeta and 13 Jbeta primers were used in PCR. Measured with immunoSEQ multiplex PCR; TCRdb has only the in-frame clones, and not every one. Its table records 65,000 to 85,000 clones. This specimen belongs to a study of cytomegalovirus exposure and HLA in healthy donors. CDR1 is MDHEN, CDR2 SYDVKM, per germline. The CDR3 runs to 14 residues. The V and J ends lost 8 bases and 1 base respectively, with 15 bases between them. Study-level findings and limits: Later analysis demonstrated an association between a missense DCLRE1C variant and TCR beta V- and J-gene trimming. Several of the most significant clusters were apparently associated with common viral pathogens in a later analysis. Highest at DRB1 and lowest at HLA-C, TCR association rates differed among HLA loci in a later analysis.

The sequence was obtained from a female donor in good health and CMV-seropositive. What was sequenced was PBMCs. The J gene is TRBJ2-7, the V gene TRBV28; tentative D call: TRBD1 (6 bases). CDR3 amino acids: CASGSRDISYEQYF. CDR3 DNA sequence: TGTGCCAGCGGTAGCAGGGACATTTCCTACGAGCAGTACTTC.